Detailed here is one T cell receptor beta chain. The data originate from a study of Tregs in tolerant kidney transplant recipients. Measured with immunoSEQ multiplex PCR; TCRdb has only the in-frame clones, and not every one. Altogether 70,000 to 95,000 clones are present, approximately 90% being singletons, with the ten largest covering approximately 0.33%. The germline gives CDR1 LNHDA, CDR2 SQIVND (reference sequence). Trimming cost V 5 bases and J 4 bases, with 6 bases left between them. The CDR3 is made up of 13 amino acids. The sample consisted of Tregs from blood, taken before the transplant. This receptor was obtained from a human donor who received a combined kidney and bone marrow transplant. This rearrangement joins TRBV19 to TRBJ2-6; no firm D call. In DNA, the CDR3 is TGTGCCAGTAGTTGGGTAGGGGCCAACGTCCTGACTTTC. Translated: CASSWVGANVLTF.